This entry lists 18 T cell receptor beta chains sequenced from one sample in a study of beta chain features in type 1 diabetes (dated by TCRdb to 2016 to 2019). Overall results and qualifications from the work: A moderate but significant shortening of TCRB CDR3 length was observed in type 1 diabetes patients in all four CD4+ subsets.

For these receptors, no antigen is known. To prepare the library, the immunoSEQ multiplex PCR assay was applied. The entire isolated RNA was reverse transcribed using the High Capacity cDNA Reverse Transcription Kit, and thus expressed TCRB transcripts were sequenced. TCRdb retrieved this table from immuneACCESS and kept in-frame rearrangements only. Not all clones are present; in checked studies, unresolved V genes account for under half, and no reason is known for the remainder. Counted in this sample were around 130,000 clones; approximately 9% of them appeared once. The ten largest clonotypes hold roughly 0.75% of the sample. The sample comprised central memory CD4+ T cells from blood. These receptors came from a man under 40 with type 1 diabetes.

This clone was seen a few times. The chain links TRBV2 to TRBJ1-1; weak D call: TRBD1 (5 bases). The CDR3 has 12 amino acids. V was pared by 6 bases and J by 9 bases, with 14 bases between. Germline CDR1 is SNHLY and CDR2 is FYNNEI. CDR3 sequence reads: CASSDDRLQAFF. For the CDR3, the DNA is TGTGCCAGCAGCGACGACAGACTTCAAGCTTTCTTT.

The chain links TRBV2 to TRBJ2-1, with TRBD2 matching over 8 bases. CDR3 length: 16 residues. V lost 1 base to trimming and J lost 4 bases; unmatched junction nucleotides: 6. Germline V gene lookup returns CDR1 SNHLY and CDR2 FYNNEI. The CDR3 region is CASSEDLSSGYNEQFF. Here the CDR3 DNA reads TGTGCCAGCAGTGAAGATTTGTCTAGCGGGTACAATGAGCAGTTCTTC.

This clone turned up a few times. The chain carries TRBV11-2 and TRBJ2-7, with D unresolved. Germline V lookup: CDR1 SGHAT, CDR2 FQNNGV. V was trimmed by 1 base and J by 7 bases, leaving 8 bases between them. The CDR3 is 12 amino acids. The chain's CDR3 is CASSLVAGEQYF. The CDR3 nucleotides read TGTGCCAGCAGCTTAGTAGCTGGGGAGCAGTACTTC. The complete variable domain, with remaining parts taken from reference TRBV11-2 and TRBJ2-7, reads EAGVAQSPRYKIIEKRQSVAFWCNPISGHATLYWYQQILGQGPKLLIQFQNNGVVDDSQLPKDRFSAERLKGVDSTLKIQPAKLEDSAVYLCASSLVAGEQYFGPGTRLTVT.

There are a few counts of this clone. The CDR3 here is CASSSPGVGSQETQYF. The CDR3 DNA sequence: TGTGCCAGCAGTTCCCCAGGGGTCGGATCCCAAGAGACCCAGTACTTC. The chain employs TRBV28 and TRBJ2-5, with D perhaps matching TRBD1 (6 bases). V lost 4 bases and J lost 1, with 16 bases in between. This CDR3 comprises 16 residues. Looked up from germline, CDR1 is MDHEN and CDR2 is SYDVKM.

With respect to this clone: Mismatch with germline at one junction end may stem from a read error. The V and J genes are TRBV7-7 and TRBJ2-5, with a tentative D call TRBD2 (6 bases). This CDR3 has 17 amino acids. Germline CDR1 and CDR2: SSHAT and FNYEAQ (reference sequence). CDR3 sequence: CASSLSARGTSTGTQYF. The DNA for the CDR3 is TGTGCTAGCAGCTTAAGCGCACGGGGGACCTCCACAGGGACCCAGTACTTC.

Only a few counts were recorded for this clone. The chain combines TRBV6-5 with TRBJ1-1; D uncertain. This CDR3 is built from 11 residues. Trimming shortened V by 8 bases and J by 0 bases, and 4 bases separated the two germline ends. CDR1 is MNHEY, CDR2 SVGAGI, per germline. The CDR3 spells CASFMNTEAFF. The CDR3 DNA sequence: TGTGCCAGCTTCATGAACACTGAAGCTTTCTTT.

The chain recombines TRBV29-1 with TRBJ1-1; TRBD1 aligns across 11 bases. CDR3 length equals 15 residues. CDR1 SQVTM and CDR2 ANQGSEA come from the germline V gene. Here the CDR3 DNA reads TGCACTTTTCAGGGGGACAGGGGGGCGAACACTGAAGCTTTCTTT. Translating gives CTFQGDRGANTEAFF. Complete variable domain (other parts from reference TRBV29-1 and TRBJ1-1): SAVISQKPSRDICQRGTSLTIQCQVDSQVTMMFWYRQQPGQSLTLIATANQGSEATYESGFVIDKFPISRPNLTFSTLTVSNMSPEDSSIYLCTFQGDRGANTEAFFGQGTRLTVV.

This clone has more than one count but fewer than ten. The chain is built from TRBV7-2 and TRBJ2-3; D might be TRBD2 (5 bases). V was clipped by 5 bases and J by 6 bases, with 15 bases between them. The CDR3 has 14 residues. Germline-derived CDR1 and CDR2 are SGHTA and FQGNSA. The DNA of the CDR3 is TGTGCCAGCAGCCTTGACTACCGCGGGGATACGCAGTATTTT. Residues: CASSLDYRGDTQYF. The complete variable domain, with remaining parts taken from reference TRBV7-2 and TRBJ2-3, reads GAGVSQSPSNKVTEKGKDVELRCDPISGHTALYWYRQSLGQGLEFLIYFQGNSAPDKSGLPSDRFSAERTGGSVSTLTIQRTQQEDSAVYLCASSLDYRGDTQYFGPGTRLTVL.

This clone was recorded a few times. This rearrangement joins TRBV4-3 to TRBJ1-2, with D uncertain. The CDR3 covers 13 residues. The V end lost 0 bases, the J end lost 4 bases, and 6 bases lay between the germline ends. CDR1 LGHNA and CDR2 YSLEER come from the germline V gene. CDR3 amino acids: CASSQEISYGYTF. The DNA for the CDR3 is TGCGCCAGCAGCCAAGAAATCAGCTATGGCTACACCTTC.

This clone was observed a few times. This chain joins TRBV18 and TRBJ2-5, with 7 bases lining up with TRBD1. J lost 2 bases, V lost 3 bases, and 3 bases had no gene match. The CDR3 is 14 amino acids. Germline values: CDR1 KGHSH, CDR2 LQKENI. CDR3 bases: TGTGCCAGCTCACCCCCGGGACAGCAAGAGACCCAGTACTTC. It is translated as CASSPPGQQETQYF.

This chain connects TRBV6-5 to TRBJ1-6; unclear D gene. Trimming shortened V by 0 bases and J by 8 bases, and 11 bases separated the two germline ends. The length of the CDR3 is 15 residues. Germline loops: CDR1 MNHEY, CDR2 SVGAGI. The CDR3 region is CASSYSRTRDSPLHF. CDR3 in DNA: TGTGCCAGCAGTTACTCGAGAACTAGAGATTCACCCCTCCACTTT.

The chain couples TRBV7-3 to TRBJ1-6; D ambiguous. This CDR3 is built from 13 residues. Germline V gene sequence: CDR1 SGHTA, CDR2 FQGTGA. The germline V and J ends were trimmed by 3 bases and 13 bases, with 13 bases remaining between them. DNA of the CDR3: TGTGCCAGCAGCTTGTCAACATCCCCCCCCCTCCACTTT. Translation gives CASSLSTSPPLHF.

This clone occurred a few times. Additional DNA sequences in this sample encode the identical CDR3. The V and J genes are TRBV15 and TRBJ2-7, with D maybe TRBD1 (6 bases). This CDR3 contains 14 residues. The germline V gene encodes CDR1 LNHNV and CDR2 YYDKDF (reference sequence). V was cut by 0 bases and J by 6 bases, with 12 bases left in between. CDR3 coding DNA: TGTGCCACCAGCAGAGATCGGACAGCTGGCGAGCAGTACTTC. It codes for CATSRDRTAGEQYF.

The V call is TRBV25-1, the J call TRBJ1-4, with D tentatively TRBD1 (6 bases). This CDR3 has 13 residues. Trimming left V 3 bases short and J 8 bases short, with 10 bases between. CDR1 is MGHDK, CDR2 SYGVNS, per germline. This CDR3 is CASSDTQGEKLFF. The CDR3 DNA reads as TGTGCCAGCAGTGACACTCAGGGGGAAAAACTGTTTTTT.

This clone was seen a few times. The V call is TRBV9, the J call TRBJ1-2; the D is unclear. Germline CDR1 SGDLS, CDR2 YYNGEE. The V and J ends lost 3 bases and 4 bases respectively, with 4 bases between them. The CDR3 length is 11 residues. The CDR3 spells CASSAGYGYTF. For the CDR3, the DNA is TGTGCCAGCAGCGCAGGCTATGGCTACACCTTC.

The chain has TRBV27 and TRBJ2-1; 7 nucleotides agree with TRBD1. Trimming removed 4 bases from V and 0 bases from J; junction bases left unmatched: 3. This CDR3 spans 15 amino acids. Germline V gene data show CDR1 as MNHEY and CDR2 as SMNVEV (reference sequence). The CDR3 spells CASSSGQFSYNEQFF. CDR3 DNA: TGTGCCAGCAGTTCGGGACAGTTCTCCTACAATGAGCAGTTCTTC.

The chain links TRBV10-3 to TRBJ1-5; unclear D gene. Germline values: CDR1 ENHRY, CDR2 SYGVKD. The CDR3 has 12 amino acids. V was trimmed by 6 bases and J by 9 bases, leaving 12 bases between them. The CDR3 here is CAIRKDSGPQHF. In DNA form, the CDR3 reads TGTGCCATCAGGAAGGACTCCGGGCCCCAGCATTTT.

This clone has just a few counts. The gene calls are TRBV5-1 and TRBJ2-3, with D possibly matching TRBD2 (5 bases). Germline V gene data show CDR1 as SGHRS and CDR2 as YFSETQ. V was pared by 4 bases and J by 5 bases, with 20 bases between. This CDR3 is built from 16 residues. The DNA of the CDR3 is TGCGCCAGCAGCCTGGACCTCAGCGGTGGGAGAGATACGCAGTATTTT. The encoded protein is CASSLDLSGGRDTQYF. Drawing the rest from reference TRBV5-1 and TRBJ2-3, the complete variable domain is KAGVTQTPRYLIKTRGQQVTLSCSPISGHRSVSWYQQTPGQGLQFLFEYFSETQRNKGNFPGRFSGRQFSNSRSEMNVSTLELGDSALYLCASSLDLSGGRDTQYFGPGTRLTVL.